Here is one T cell receptor (beta chain) with its context. What this receptor recognizes is not known. The sample is drawn from a study of cytomegalovirus exposure and HLA in healthy donors (dated by TCRdb to the late 2010s). A note on the overall study: An earlier analysis of some 600 of the donors reported about 280 Gb of sequence data and some 110 million unique TCR beta sequences obtained from roughly 180 million T cells. Both class I and class II loci were covered by HLA typing, at four-digit resolution. Among about 410 genotyped donors of the cohort, an average of roughly 230,000 unique TCR beta nucleotide sequences was sequenced per donor, of which about 18% were non-productive. To predict cytomegalovirus infection status, the study brought together high-throughput TCR immunosequencing, statistical association of individual TCRs with disease status, and machine learning. Typing coverage varied by locus: roughly 620-640 donors for A, B, C, DRB1 and DQB1; around 560 for DQA1; approximately 610 for DPA1; 450 to 480 for DPB1. A separate validation cohort of 90 to 150 different subjects was used in addition to the approximately 670-subject first cohort. The study used immunosequencing to profile the T cell repertoires of approximately 650 subjects and linked those repertoires to cytomegalovirus serostatus. Every discovery cohort repertoire had been produced on one sequencing platform. Roughly 300 gigabases of sequencing data and approximately 85 million unique TCR sequences were included in an early release covering about 700 HLA-typed donors. Donor age, sex, ethnicity and CMV serostatus were compiled alongside the repertoire data. The later analysis used no new phenotypic data to find candidate immune exposures, relying instead on TCR beta sequences and their occurrence across donors. About five DR-DQ haplotypes were treated as single units for association and clustering because of strong linkage in the cohort. In a later analysis, previously published TCR beta repertoires from 500 to 750 donors were re-analyzed and high-resolution HLA genotyping was added so that TCR occurrence patterns could be studied. In an earlier analysis of roughly 600 of the donors, high-throughput TCR beta sequencing was used to judge whether each TCR beta V gene segment behaved as functional or pseudogenic. In a later genetic analysis, genome-wide SNP genotypes for about 60% of the 666 donors were used, and that subset was treated as a discovery cohort. The study aimed to test whether signatures of past pathogen exposure could be identified by cataloging public T cell receptors. The genetic ancestry cluster associated with self-reported Caucasian donors included around 76% of the roughly 400 genotyped donors. On the study overall, not on this receptor specifically: In a later analysis, TCR association rates were found to vary across HLA loci, with the most associated TCRs seen for DRB1 alleles and the fewest for HLA-C alleles. The cohort was sequenced for TCR beta chains only, and without alpha or paired-chain data the features that could be detected were limited. In vitro tests confirmed that a few of the cytomegalovirus-associated TCR beta chains recognize cytomegalovirus antigens. A further reported finding was that TCR beta sequences accurately predicted the HLA-A and HLA-B alleles for most subjects in the first cohort. According to a later analysis, most CMV-associated TCR beta chains appeared to be HLA-restricted, and the HLA associations seemed to be driven largely by CMV exposure. According to a later genetic analysis, donors in an Asian-associated ancestry cluster had fewer N-insertions in productive TCRs than the approximately 670-donor mean. Because some donors lacked HLA typing at each locus, the association tests relied only on the typed subset. Specific HLA alleles were associated with roughly 16,000 TCR beta sequences at a false discovery rate of 0.05 in a later analysis. Strong co-occurrence of HLA alleles, especially DR and DQ, made assigning TCR associations to individual alleles difficult. A cluster of highly shared sequence variants was judged likely to represent a technical artifact of the sequencing pipeline. The presence/absence analyses assumed that sequencing depth was roughly uniform across donors, and that assumption may not be true. An earlier analysis of approximately 500 of the donors showed that most TCR beta V segments appeared in productive rearrangements either about 87% or about 30% of the time, which broadly matched IMGT annotations. It was suggested by the authors that the approach could potentially be generalized to other disease states and immunological phenotypes. In a later analysis, several top co-occurrence clusters were reported to appear linked to parvovirus B19, influenza, CMV and Epstein-Barr virus. Linkage disequilibrium might explain the correlated functional status among segregating V segments, but an unknown experimental factor could not be ruled out. In both the original and validation cohorts, the classifier was reported to diagnose cytomegalovirus status with high specificity and sensitivity. The only immune exposure information available for the cohort was CMV serostatus. Around 16 rarely observed V segments, including chromosome 9 orphons, were excluded from the earlier analysis of several hundred of the donors because counts were too low. In a later genetic analysis, a missense DCLRE1C variant was associated with V-gene and J-gene trimming of TCR beta chains, and the association was replicated in an independent cohort. Some IMGT-functional V segments, including TRBV6-2 and TRBV6-3, could not be distinguished by the 87-base-pair reads and were therefore excluded. In a later analysis, HLA-associated TCR beta chains showed more clonal expansion and lower generation probabilities than non-associated chains that were equally common. The study listed 164 TCR beta chains as associated with cytomegalovirus. While some public TCRs were present in many individuals, most TCR sequences turned up only very rarely across donors.

The receptor library was made with the immunoSEQ multiplex PCR assay. The multiplex PCR relied on a mix of 60 forward primers for TCR Vbeta segments and 13 reverse primers for TCR Jbeta segments. The CDR3 region of rearranged TCR beta genes was amplified from genomic DNA by a multiplex PCR assay. The amplified TCR beta libraries were sequenced on the Illumina HiSeq System as 87-base-pair reads. In the source study's methods: A later analysis tallied tens of millions of unique TCR beta chains across the 660 or so repertoires, and approximately 12 million of those chains were shared by two or more donors. A nearest-neighbor algorithm error-corrected the raw reads and collapsed the reads into unique sequences, merging closely related sequences to remove PCR and sequencing errors. CDR3 sequences were aligned to IMGT reference sequences to assign V, D and J gene segments. Each retained sequence needed at least a six-nucleotide match to both a V gene segment and a J gene segment. Rearrangements were called productive when the CDR3 lacked stop codons and stayed in frame with V and J; all others were non-productive. Following IMGT convention, CDR3 was defined as the stretch from the second conserved V-encoded cysteine up to the conserved J-encoded phenylalanine. The earlier analysis of 550 to 650 of the donors excluded any sequence lacking an unambiguous match to a single V gene segment. An earlier analysis of a few hundred of the donors called V segments functional above 56.7% productive rearrangements and segregating when the between-donor standard deviation exceeded 5%. A statistical classification framework was built to diagnose cytomegalovirus status from the catalog of TCR beta chain sequences. V and J gene assignment, in a later analysis, came from comparing TCR nucleotide sequences with IMGT/GENE-DB human TR gene sequences. The TCRdist pipeline was used in a later analysis to assign CDR3 sequences and most-parsimonious VDJ recombination scenarios. In a later analysis, every TCR beta chain was defined by the combination of its CDR3 amino acid sequence and its V-gene family, and reads without a unique V-gene family were dropped. To address suspected cross-contamination and a sequencing artifact, a later analysis removed around 600 highly shared, low-generation-probability nucleotide sequences. A later analysis calculated a clonal expansion index for each public chain from normalized within-repertoire ranks of inferred template counts. A later analysis computed generation probabilities with a VDJ recombination model fitted to out-of-frame rearrangements, and checked the results against IGoR. In a later analysis, hypergeometric tests were used to score TCR-TCR, TCR-HLA and TCR-CMV co-occurrence, with a repertoire-size bias correction applied to TCR pairs. In a later analysis, false discovery rates were estimated by permuting HLA or CMV assignments 20 times. A later analysis grouped co-occurring TCRs with DBSCAN, adding TCRdist sequence similarity when clustering within HLA-allele-positive subsets. Co-occurrence clustering excluded repertoires with fewer than 30,000 or more than 120,000 public chains, plus five with anomalous nucleotide sharing. In TCRdb, the immuneACCESS table is reduced to in-frame sequences with V and J assigned. These tables do not hold every clone; where another copy was compared, an unresolved V gene accounts for under half, and the others remain unexplained. V and J calls and clone size are as listed in that table; D and trimming were resolved from the DNA. This sample's table contains roughly 100,000 clones. The ten largest account for approximately 3.7% of the sample.

CDR1 and CDR2 were assigned from the germline V gene as KGHSH and LQKENI. V loses 2 bases, J loses 1 base, and the germline ends lie 11 bases apart. The CDR3 numbers 15 residues from cysteine through phenylalanine. Solely the CDR3 DNA is kept, with 45 bases framed from the first base. The cohort was made up of around 720 healthy bone marrow donors. All cohort members were sampled while nominally healthy, although unrecorded immune exposures were likely present. The donor tested CMV seronegative, placing the donor among the 352 seronegative members of the cohort. A peripheral blood sample was provided by each donor, and peripheral blood mononuclear cells were used for TCR beta sequencing. The Qiagen DNeasy Blood Extraction Kit was used to extract genomic DNA from the blood cell samples.

The V gene is TRBV18 and the J gene is TRBJ2-5, with TRBD1 perhaps the D gene, on 5 matching bases. The sample taken for sequencing was PBMCs. This TCR was sampled from a middle-aged man in good health and CMV-seronegative. CDR3 region: CASSPGASFQETQYF. The DNA sequence is as follows: TGTGCCAGCTCACCAGGGGCGAGCTTCCAAGAGACCCAGTACTTC.